One and the same sample provided the 9 T cell receptor beta chains below, sequenced in a study of T cell repertoires in cytomegalovirus infection. TCRdb passed the reads through MiXCR, listing each CDR3 protein once. The repertoire holds about 300,000 distinct CDR3 sequences, with around 9.1% as singletons. Sample: PBMCs. These receptors were taken from a human donor in good health (CMV status not recorded). Some clones in this sample may be carry-over from other donors' samples.

This clonotype was counted at least ten times. This sequence joins TRBV7-2 and TRBJ2-3, with 10 bases lining up with TRBD2. With V trimmed by 5 bases and J by 6 bases, 5 bases remained unmatched. The V gene's germline CDR1 is SGHTA and CDR2 FQGNSA. This CDR3 is built from 14 residues. CDR3 in amino acids: CASSRSGGADTQYF. The CDR3, as DNA: TGTGCCAGCAGCCGAAGCGGGGGGGCGGATACGCAGTATTTT.

This clonotype showed up just once. The genes are TRBV27 and TRBJ1-2; perhaps TRBD1 as D (6 bases). Germline V gene lookup returns CDR1 MNHEY and CDR2 SMNVEV (reference sequence). V gave up 2 bases and J gave up 4 bases, with 14 bases separating them. The CDR3 is made up of 15 amino acids. The CDR3 DNA sequence: TGTGCCAGCAGTTTAGAGCGGGGGCGCGGCTATGGCTACACCTTC. It yields the protein CASSLERGRGYGYTF.

This clonotype was recorded at least ten times. The chain couples TRBV6-1 to TRBJ2-7; 7 bases are a match to TRBD1. The ends lost 5 bases at V and 4 bases at J; junction bases unmatched: 8. CDR3 size: 14 residues. Germline loops: CDR1 MNHNS, CDR2 SASEGT. The CDR3 sequence: CASSSPGRGYEQYF. In nucleotides, the CDR3 is TGTGCCAGCAGTAGCCCGGGCAGGGGGTACGAGCAGTACTTC.

This clonotype was observed many times. The J gene is TRBJ1-5, the V gene TRBV29-1, with 8 positions matching TRBD1. V dropped 7 bases and J dropped 7; count of bases not matched to a gene: 6. The CDR3 sequence is 12 residues long. The germline CDR1 and CDR2 sequences are SQVTM and ANQGSEA. The CDR3 nucleotides are TGCAGCGCGGGGACAGGAGGACAGCCCCAGCATTTT. Amino acids: CSAGTGGQPQHF.

Many counts were recorded for this clonotype. The rearrangement links TRBV14 to TRBJ1-3; D uncertain. The V gene's germline CDR1 is SGHDN and CDR2 FVKESK. Trimming removed 1 base at V and 0 bases at J, with 7 bases between. CDR3 length: 15 amino acids. The CDR3 region has the DNA TGTGCCAGCAGCCAAGGGTGGGGCTCTGGAAACACCATATATTTT. Translated: CASSQGWGSGNTIYF.

This clonotype was seen repeatedly, ten times or more. This chain joins TRBV28 and TRBJ1-1, with a tentative D call TRBD1 (5 bases). CDR1 and CDR2 from the germline V gene are MDHEN and SYDVKM. The CDR3 sequence is 16 residues long. Trimming stripped 11 bases from V and 0 bases from J, with 22 bases between. The CDR3 here is CAGGDTKGSLNTEAFF. In DNA form, the CDR3 reads TGTGCCGGGGGAGATACCAAAGGGTCGCTGAACACTGAAGCTTTCTTT.

The chain is built from TRBV29-1 and TRBJ1-2; the D is unclear. V gave up 4 bases and J gave up 6 bases, with 9 bases separating them. Germline CDR1 SQVTM, CDR2 ANQGSEA. This CDR3 has 11 residues. The CDR3, as DNA: TGCAGCGTTGGACGGGATAATGGCTACACCTTC. Its protein product is CSVGRDNGYTF.

This clonotype was counted ten times or more. The V and J genes are TRBV5-6 and TRBJ2-5; D unclear. Germline CDR1 SGHDT, CDR2 YYEEEE. This CDR3 is built from 14 residues. The V end lost 0 bases, the J end lost 1 base, and 7 bases lay between the germline ends. The CDR3 sequence is CASSLATFQETQYF. CDR3 nucleotide sequence: TGTGCCAGCAGCTTGGCGACTTTCCAAGAGACCCAGTACTTC.

There are a few counts of this clonotype. The chain is built from TRBV29-1 and TRBJ1-2; no firm D call. Germline loops: CDR1 SQVTM, CDR2 ANQGSEA. This CDR3 region has 13 residues. V lost 2 bases, J lost 4 bases, and 11 bases lay in between. The CDR3 DNA reads as TGCAGCGTTGAAAAACGAGTTAGCTATGGCTACACCTTC. Translated, it gives CSVEKRVSYGYTF.